This is a list of T cell receptor beta chains from one sample in a study of cytomegalovirus exposure and HLA in healthy donors. Profiling relied on immunoSEQ multiplex PCR, and the TCRdb table lists in-frame clones only, not all of them. The sample lists 150,000 to 250,000 clones; 80% to 90% were seen once. The sequenced sample was PBMCs. Receptors were obtained from a woman aged 25 to 39 in good health and CMV-seronegative. The CDR3 runs from the conserved cysteine through the conserved F or W. Fields, in order: J gene, D gene, clone size, V gene, CDR3 protein, CDR3 DNA. The D gene is left open where the match is weak. The listing skips clone size in some rows; elsewhere it reads once, few, many or a size class.

>TRBJ1-2|NA|few|TRBV2
CASSEDSALYTF
TGTGCCAGCAGTGAAGACAGTGCCCTCTACACCTTC
>TRBJ2-7|NA|once|TRBV6-1
CASSSGVRQYF
TGTGCCAGCAGTTCAGGGGTACGGCAGTACTTC
>TRBJ2-1|NA|once|TRBV5-1
CASSLWTDLQGEQFF
TGCGCCAGCAGCTTATGGACAGACTTACAAGGTGAGCAGTTCTTC
>TRBJ2-1|TRBD1|NA|TRBV5-6
CASSLPGGDYNEQFF
TGTGCCAGCAGCCTGCCAGGGGGCGACTACAATGAGCAGTTCTTC
>TRBJ1-2|NA|NA|TRBV30
CAWSPSLGYTF
TGTGCCTGGAGTCCTTCCCTCGGCTACACCTTC
>TRBJ1-5|TRBD1|NA|TRBV5-1
CASSLSGQGNQPQHF
TGCGCCAGCAGTCTCTCGGGACAGGGCAATCAGCCCCAGCATTTT
>TRBJ2-5|TRBD2|NA|TRBV7-8
CASSAEPGGARETQYF
TGTGCCAGCAGCGCCGAACCCGGGGGGGCCAGAGAGACCCAGTACTTC
>TRBJ2-1|NA|NA|TRBV7-8
CASSPDRRQGKQFF
TGTGCCAGCAGTCCAGACCGTCGGCAGGGGAAGCAGTTCTTC
>TRBJ2-3|TRBD1|NA|TRBV7-9
CASRSKGTESTDTQYF
TGTGCCAGCAGGAGTAAAGGGACAGAAAGCACAGATACGCAGTATTTT
>TRBJ2-5|NA|few|TRBV12-1
CASSNARPQYF
TGTGCCAGCAGCAACGCTAGGCCCCAGTACTTC
>TRBJ1-1|NA|NA|TRBV5-1
CASSPAGGNTEAFF
TGCGCCAGCAGCCCGGCGGGGGGGAACACTGAAGCTTTCTTT
>TRBJ1-2|TRBD1|NA|TRBV30
CAWSGTGRSNYGYTF
TGTGCCTGGAGTGGGACAGGGCGTTCGAACTATGGCTACACCTTC
>TRBJ1-5|TRBD1|NA|TRBV30
CAWSVGQGDQPQHF
TGTGCCTGGAGTGTAGGACAGGGGGATCAGCCCCAGCATTTT
>TRBJ1-5|NA|NA|TRBV6-1
CASRGDNNQPQHF
TGTGCCAGCAGGGGAGACAACAATCAGCCCCAGCATTTT
>TRBJ2-7|TRBD2|NA|TRBV11-2
CASSLWLTSGGREQYF
TGTGCCAGCAGCTTATGGCTGACTAGCGGGGGCCGCGAGCAGTACTTC
>TRBJ2-2|NA|once|TRBV5-1
CASRPPVENTGELFF
TGCGCCAGCAGGCCTCCGGTTGAAAACACCGGGGAGCTGTTTTTT
>TRBJ2-7|TRBD1|NA|TRBV7-9
CASSLKLGQGDEQYF
TGTGCCAGCAGCTTAAAGTTGGGACAGGGTGACGAGCAGTACTTC
>TRBJ2-7|TRBD1|NA|TRBV6-1
CASRERPQGFGEQYF
TGTGCCAGCAGGGAGAGACCACAGGGGTTCGGGGAGCAGTACTTC
>TRBJ2-7|TRBD1|NA|TRBV10-3
CAIRRTGSRSEQYF
TGTGCCATCAGAAGGACAGGGAGTCGCTCCGAGCAGTACTTC
>TRBJ2-3|TRBD2|NA|TRBV28
CASRGGFTDTQYF
TGTGCCTCCCGGGGGGGCTTCACAGATACGCAGTATTTT
>TRBJ1-2|NA|NA|TRBV4-2
CASSQGGRPTLYGGYTF
TGTGCCAGCAGCCAAGGGGGCAGGCCGACATTATATGGTGGCTACACCTTC
>TRBJ1-5|TRBD1|NA|TRBV19
CASRRTGGQPQHF
TGTGCCAGTAGGCGGACAGGAGGTCAGCCCCAGCATTTT
>TRBJ1-1|NA|few|TRBV19
CASSWRAMNTEAFF
TGTGCCAGTAGTTGGAGGGCTATGAACACTGAAGCTTTCTTT
>TRBJ1-4|NA|NA|TRBV9
CASSVGSSTGHEKLFF
TGTGCCAGCAGCGTAGGGTCCAGTACAGGTCATGAAAAACTGTTTTTT
>TRBJ2-1|NA|NA|TRBV30
CAWSVGQLIDEQFF
TGTGCCTGGAGTGTAGGACAGCTCATCGATGAGCAGTTCTTC